Below, 27 T cell receptor beta chains from the same sample are listed, as sequenced in a study of Graves' ophthalmopathy and Graves' hyperthyroidism. Beta-chain TCR CDR3 regions were amplified from RNA transcripts. An opening RT-PCR round employed HTBI primers and preceded a second-round multiplex PCR. From the multiplex PCR reads, TCRdb called clonotypes with MiXCR, one entry per CDR3 protein. The sample has over 500,000 distinct CDR3 sequences, around a fifth seen once. The sample was peripheral blood. Every receptor here comes from a woman between 18 and 29 years old with stable Graves' hyperthyroidism. Some clones in this sample may be carry-over from other donors' samples.

In its sample, this clonotype was seen many times. The chain links TRBV6-1 to TRBJ1-1; no reliable D call. This CDR3 has 14 residues. Germline V lookup: CDR1 MNHNS, CDR2 SASEGT. Trimming stripped 7 bases from V and 0 bases from J, with 12 bases between. The CDR3 loop reads CASTPGTMNTEAFF. As DNA, the CDR3 is TGTGCCAGCACCCCGGGTACCATGAACACTGAAGCTTTCTTT.

This clonotype showed up many times. The chain uses TRBV14 and TRBJ1-1, with D tentatively TRBD1 (5 bases). This CDR3 has 18 residues. Germline CDR1 and CDR2: SGHDN and FVKESK. The germline V and J ends were trimmed by 1 base and 2 bases, with 20 bases remaining between them. The CDR3 DNA follows: TGTGCCAGCAGCCAAGCCGAGGGGCGACGAGACTTCAACACTGAAGCTTTCTTT. It codes for CASSQAEGRRDFNTEAFF.

This clonotype was counted ten times or more. This chain links TRBV6-1 with TRBJ2-7; D gene uncertain. The CDR3 consists of 15 residues. Deletions cut 0 bases from V and 2 bases from J, with 11 bases between. Looked up from germline, CDR1 is MNHNS and CDR2 is SASEGT. The CDR3 protein is CASSEALWAAYEQYF. In nucleotides, the CDR3 is TGTGCCAGCAGTGAAGCACTGTGGGCGGCCTACGAGCAGTACTTC.

This clonotype has at least ten counts. The genes are TRBV20-1 and TRBJ2-5; unclear D gene. The V end was cut by 5 bases, the J end by 0 bases, with 7 bases between. The germline gives CDR1 DFQATT, CDR2 SNEGSKA (reference sequence). The CDR3 runs 12 residues. For the CDR3, the DNA is TGCAGTGCTCCGAAGGACCAAGAGACCCAGTACTTC. Its translation is CSAPKDQETQYF.

V and J are TRBV10-3 and TRBJ2-7, with 8 bases fitting TRBD2. V gave up 11 bases and J gave up 6 bases; unmatched junction bases: 12. The CDR3 loop spans 13 amino acids. CDR1 is ENHRY, CDR2 SYGVKD, per germline. CDR3 bases: TGTGCCTCCGGTGGGGACGCGGGGGGCGAGCAGTACTTC. This codes for CASGGDAGGEQYF.

This clonotype has ten or more counts. CDR3 amino acids: CASSLAQTSGSPYEQYF. The CDR3 DNA reads TGTGCCAGCAGCTTAGCGCAAACTAGCGGGAGCCCCTACGAGCAGTACTTC. The V and J genes are TRBV7-2 and TRBJ2-7; 11 nucleotides agree with TRBD2. Per the germline V gene, CDR1 is SGHTA and CDR2 is FQGNSA. V was clipped by 0 bases and J by 2 bases; unmatched bases: 6. The CDR3 consists of 17 residues.

This clonotype was detected ten times or more. The chain employs TRBV16 and TRBJ2-7, with a tentative D call TRBD2 (6 bases). The CDR3 has 17 amino acids. Germline V gene lookup returns CDR1 KGHSY and CDR2 FQNENV. Trimming took 4 bases from V and 3 from J, leaving 22 bases between them. CDR3 sequence reads: CASSPRERYRFYYEQYF. The DNA of the CDR3 is TGTGCCAGCAGCCCCCGGGAGAGGTACAGGTTTTACTACGAGCAGTACTTC.

This clonotype was recorded at least ten times. The chain joins TRBV12-3 or TRBV12-4 to TRBJ2-2; TRBD2 agrees at 10 bases. The CDR3 runs to 16 residues. J lost 4 bases, V lost 6 bases, and 8 bases had no gene match. The CDR3: CASSGAGGSLTGELFF. In nucleotides, the CDR3 is TGTGCCAGCAGCGGAGCGGGGGGGTCTCTCACCGGGGAGCTGTTTTTT.

The sample holds many counts of this clonotype. The gene calls are TRBV20-1 and TRBJ1-6; 8 bases align to TRBD1. V lost 3 bases and J lost 7; bases outside the gene matches: 5. The CDR3 is 14 residues long. Germline V gene data show CDR1 as DFQATT and CDR2 as SNEGSKA (reference sequence). CDR3 loop: CSASTDRENSPLHF. In nucleotides, the CDR3 is TGCAGTGCTAGTACGGACAGGGAGAATTCACCCCTCCACTTT.

In its sample, this clonotype was seen many times. The chain uses TRBV20-1 and TRBJ1-4, with TRBD1 as a possible D gene (6 bases). The V gene's germline CDR1 is DFQATT and CDR2 SNEGSKA (reference sequence). The CDR3 is 11 amino acids. The V gene lost 5 bases and the J gene lost 7 bases, with 8 bases spanning the gap. The DNA for the CDR3 is TGCAGTGCTTGGACAGTTGAAAAACTGTTTTTT. Translated: CSAWTVEKLFF.

This clonotype was recorded once. The chain has TRBV20-1 and TRBJ2-7, with 7 nucleotides matching TRBD1. The CDR3 has 13 amino acids. CDR1 DFQATT and CDR2 SNEGSKA come from the germline V gene (reference sequence). With V trimmed by 2 bases and J by 3 bases, 4 bases remained unmatched. CDR3 DNA sequence: TGCAGTGCTAGAAGGACAGGCTTCTACGAGCAGTACTTC. It codes for CSARRTGFYEQYF.

This clonotype came up many times. The chain uses TRBV20-1 and TRBJ2-5; TRBD2 matches 7 bases. CDR3 length equals 14 residues. Germline V lookup: CDR1 DFQATT, CDR2 SNEGSKA (reference sequence). Trimming removed 5 bases from V and 7 bases from J; junction bases left unmatched: 13. In nucleotides, the CDR3 is TGCAGTGCTGGACCGCCTGGCGGGAGCGGGACCCAGTACTTC. Amino acid sequence: CSAGPPGGSGTQYF.

A word on this clonotype: A much larger clone sits a single nucleotide away, making a read error possible. This chain links TRBV12-3 or TRBV12-4 with TRBJ1-1, with TRBD1 matching over 8 bases. The CDR3 extends over 14 amino acids. CDR3 sequence: CASSLNQGANETFF. The CDR3 DNA reads as TGTGCCAGCAGTTTGAACCAGGGGGCAAATGAAACTTTCTTT.

The sample holds many counts of this clonotype. The CDR3 loop reads CASSSRGQGAFRTQYF. As DNA, the CDR3 is TGTGCCAGCAGTTCGCGTGGACAGGGGGCGTTTCGGACCCAGTACTTC. V is TRBV27 and J is TRBJ2-5, with 11 bases matching TRBD1. CDR3 length: 16 residues. Unmatched junction bases numbered 11, after V lost 4 bases and J lost 7 bases. Germline CDR1 and CDR2: MNHEY and SMNVEV (reference sequence).

This clonotype showed up many times. This chain joins TRBV30 and TRBJ1-5; 8 bases agree with TRBD1. J was trimmed by 10 bases and V by 2 bases; bases with no gene match: 10. Per the germline V gene, CDR1 is GTSNPN and CDR2 is SVGIG (reference sequence). The CDR3 runs 14 residues. This CDR3 reads CAWSPRDRSQPQHF. CDR3 DNA: TGTGCCTGGAGTCCCCGGGACAGGTCGCAACCCCAGCATTTT.

This clonotype appeared many times. The chain joins TRBV12-3 or TRBV12-4 to TRBJ2-5; perhaps D is TRBD1 or TRBD2 (5 bases each). This CDR3 contains 15 residues. Trimming pared 3 bases from V and 2 bases from J, leaving 13 bases between. CDR3 protein: CASSLGTEKQETQYF. The CDR3 DNA sequence: TGTGCCAGCAGTTTGGGGACGGAAAAACAAGAGACCCAGTACTTC.

This clonotype occurred many times. The rearrangement uses TRBV28 and TRBJ1-5; D might be TRBD1 (5 bases). From germline, CDR1 is MDHEN and CDR2 SYDVKM. Trimming took 2 bases from V and 2 from J, leaving 10 bases between them. The CDR3 consists of 15 residues. The DNA of the CDR3 is TGTGCCAGCAGTTTAAGACAGAGGGGCAATCAGCCCCAGCATTTT. Protein: CASSLRQRGNQPQHF.

This chain connects TRBV2 to TRBJ2-5, with 7 bases aligning to TRBD1. This CDR3 has 15 amino acids. Per the germline V gene, CDR1 is SNHLY and CDR2 is FYNNEI. V dropped 6 bases and J dropped 5; count of bases not matched to a gene: 12. The CDR3 region is CASRARRGRNETQYF. CDR3 bases: TGTGCCAGCAGAGCTCGTAGGGGGCGCAATGAGACCCAGTACTTC.

This clonotype was counted at least ten times. The chain couples TRBV28 to TRBJ2-5; TRBD1 agrees at 8 bases. The CDR3 consists of 15 residues. Trimming removed 4 bases from V and 1 base from J; junction bases left unmatched: 5. Germline V gene data show CDR1 as MDHEN and CDR2 as SYDVKM. CDR3 nucleotide sequence: TGTGCCAGCAGTTCCGCCCAGGGGGCCCAAGAGACCCAGTACTTC. Its translation is CASSSAQGAQETQYF.

This clonotype has only a few counts. The J gene is TRBJ2-5, the V gene TRBV6-1, with D possibly TRBD1 on 6 matching bases. Germline CDR1 MNHNS, CDR2 SASEGT. The CDR3 has 15 amino acids. Trimming stripped 6 bases from V and 5 bases from J, with 19 bases between. The CDR3 loop reads CASRPTGTTGETQYF. Written as DNA, the CDR3 is TGTGCCAGCAGACCTACCGGGACAACGGGCGAGACCCAGTACTTC.

The chain employs TRBV20-1 and TRBJ1-3, with D possibly being TRBD1 (6 bases). This CDR3 is built from 13 residues. Germline lookup yields CDR1 DFQATT and CDR2 SNEGSKA (reference sequence). Trimming left V 6 bases short and J 4 bases short, with 13 bases between. The CDR3 DNA reads TGCAGTGCCAGGGACATGGCAGGAAACACCATATATTTT. It specifies CSARDMAGNTIYF.

This chain links TRBV11-2 with TRBJ2-5; 13 bases are a match to TRBD2. The V segment lost 4 bases and the J segment 4 bases; nucleotides outside the gene matches: 9. In germline, CDR1 is SGHAT, CDR2 FQNNGV. The CDR3 is 17 amino acids. In nucleotides, the CDR3 is TGTGCCAGCAGCTGGGGGACTAGCGGGGATTTTTCAGAGACCCAGTACTTC. Amino acids: CASSWGTSGDFSETQYF.

This clonotype came up many times. The chain has TRBV19 and TRBJ1-2; 8 nucleotides match TRBD1. With V trimmed by 5 bases and J by 8 bases, 10 bases remained unmatched. The CDR3 has 14 residues. CDR1 and CDR2 (germline): LNHDA, SQIVND (reference sequence). CDR3 sequence reads: CASSPEQGAYGYTF. CDR3 bases: TGTGCCAGTAGTCCCGAGCAGGGGGCATACGGCTACACCTTC.

This clonotype has ten or more counts. The rearrangement joins TRBV27 to TRBJ2-5, with D maybe TRBD2 (5 bases). Trimming left V 1 base short and J 0 bases short, with 9 bases between. The CDR3 runs to 15 residues. Germline V gene sequence: CDR1 MNHEY, CDR2 SMNVEV (reference sequence). In DNA form, the CDR3 reads TGTGCCAGCAGTTTATGGGCCGGGGACCAAGAGACCCAGTACTTC. Protein sequence: CASSLWAGDQETQYF.

This chain uses TRBV12-3 or TRBV12-4 with TRBJ2-7; D is perhaps TRBD1 or TRBD2 (5 bases each). The V end lost 5 bases, the J end lost 5 bases, and 16 bases lay between the germline ends. This CDR3 spans 14 amino acids. CDR3 loop: CASSLTGTANEQYF. CDR3 in DNA: TGTGCCAGCAGTCTAACCGGGACGGCTAACGAGCAGTACTTC.

V and J are TRBV7-8 and TRBJ2-7; D is unclear. CDR3 size: 13 residues. Trimming shortened V by 6 bases and J by 6 bases, and 15 bases separated the two germline ends. Germline values: CDR1 SGHVS, CDR2 FQNEAQ. In DNA form, the CDR3 reads TGTGCCAGCAGGCCCCGGGCCAAAGGCGAGCAGTACTTC. Residues: CASRPRAKGEQYF.

This clonotype was found a few times. The chain links TRBV9 to TRBJ1-1; no firm D call. CDR1 and CDR2 (germline): SGDLS, YYNGEE. CDR3 length equals 14 residues. With 5 bases removed from V and 3 bases from J, the gap between germline ends came to 14 bases. This CDR3 reads CASRAQARDTEAFF. CDR3 nucleotide sequence: TGTGCCAGCAGGGCCCAAGCGCGGGACACTGAAGCTTTCTTT.